This TCR beta chain was captured by sequencing in a study of control samples from healthy donors and cancer patients. Using immunoSEQ multiplex PCR, the repertoire was profiled, and TCRdb retains in-frame clones only, with some absent. The repertoire has about 180,000 clones, more than 90% of them found once; the top ten carry just over 2%. The receptor comes from a woman aged 40 to 50 in good health. The sample consisted of blood.

CDR3 nucleotides: TGTGCCAGCAGCTTTGGGGCAGATGGCTACACCTTC. Translated, it gives CASSFGADGYTF. The chain joins TRBV5-4 to TRBJ1-2; perhaps TRBD1 as D (5 bases). The V and J ends lost 2 bases and 6 bases respectively, with 8 bases between them. Germline lookup yields CDR1 SGHNT and CDR2 YYREEE (reference sequence). The CDR3 runs to 12 residues.